The sequence of this T cell receptor (beta chain) was determined in a study of shared clonotypes between healthy human individuals (dated by TCRdb to about 2020). Some background on the complete study: The cohort included three men and a couple of women between 18 and 49 years of age. Between about 0.9 and 8.9 billion PBMCs per donor were obtained by leukapheresis. To increase sequencing depth and limit assay-specific biases, different laboratories used diverse techniques to prepare libraries and sequence TCR repertoires. Blood TCR repertoires of about five healthy adults were deeply sequenced to estimate repertoire size and the extent of clonotype sharing between individuals. Per donor, three plates each were used for CD4 naive and CD4 memory, two for CD8 naive, and one for CD8 memory.

Using the deep immunoSEQ assay, TCR CDR3 regions were amplified from genomic DNA by multiplex PCR. Genomic DNA extracted from each cell subset was distributed evenly over all wells of several immunoSEQ 96-well plates, and each plate served as one replicate. For sorted subsets, each replicate PCR was loaded with 150 to 250 ng genomic DNA, equivalent to about 30,000 T cell genomes. Purified libraries were quantified with a Qubit 3.0 fluorometer, sized on a Bioanalyzer 2100, and re-quantified with the KAPA Library Quantification kit. Each immunoSEQ 96-well plate was sequenced on its own single-read 150-cycle Illumina NextSeq 550 flow cell. From the authors' description of their analysis: Because only junctional sequences without quality scores were contained in the immunoSEQ output, filtering matching that applied to full-length reads could not be performed. To assign V/J genes and CDR3, sequences were annotated against IMGT germline references using PyIR, a Python wrapper for IgBLAST v1.9. Reads were removed for weak V/J assignments (E-value above 1e-6), missing CDR3, stop codons, out-of-frame junctions, or ambiguous translated residues. V3J clonotypes were defined as sequences sharing the same inferred V gene, J gene, and CDR3 amino acid sequence. Percentage overlap between repertoires was calculated by dividing the number of shared unique clonotypes by the size of the smaller repertoire. Richness of each repertoire was evaluated using RTK rarefaction, the Chao1 estimator, and Recon v2.1 estimates of unobserved clonotypes. For all TCRbeta clonotypes obtained by the gDNA method from a handful of donors, generation probabilities were computed with OLGA. Drawn from immuneACCESS, this table holds only the in-frame rearrangements with V and J called that TCRdb kept. Clones are partly lost; checked studies trace under half to an unresolved V gene and leave the rest unexplained. V and J calls and clone size are copied from that table; D and trimming were computed from the DNA. Within this sample are under 650,000 clones, with 90% to 96% of them counted one time only. In total, the top ten clones hold 0.05% to 0.07% of the sample.

On this clone itself: The clone's antigen remains unknown. It has no much larger one-base neighbor in the sample; base qualities were not kept.

The donors were healthy, HIV-negative adults who had no recently reported acute infections or vaccinations. Every donor was a Caucasian adult residing in Nashville, Tennessee, USA. Magnetic negative selection was used to enrich CD4+ T cells, after which naive cells were positively selected on CD45RA and the negative fraction became the memory subset. Blood was obtained by leukapheresis, after which PBMCs were separated by Ficoll-Histopaque density gradient centrifugation and cryopreserved in liquid nitrogen vapor phase. Analytical flow cytometry was used to check the purity and quantity of every magnetically sorted T cell population. From each sorted fraction, genomic DNA was isolated and quantified by UV absorbance on a Nanodrop 2000c. The research as a whole found: Compared with non-shared clonotypes, the clonotypes found in all four sorted-subset donors had higher generation probabilities. Because the study included only a small number of donors, the genetic and exposure-history diversity represented was limited. Pairwise subsampling led to the expectation that sequencing depth would affect the degree of clonotype sharing among donors. Naive subsets generally had larger estimated clonotype richness than memory subsets did. Incomplete sequencing was indicated by rarefaction of sorted-subset datasets, despite the large sequencing depth. Sampling was limited to blood, and TCR repertoires in tissue likely differ from TCR repertoires in blood. When a few donors were compared, the shared fraction of clonotypes was roughly 5% for naive CD4, around 3.5% for naive CD8, 2.3% for memory CD4, and around 0.37% for memory CD8.

Taken from cysteine to phenylalanine, the CDR3 has 15 residues. Only the CDR3 DNA stays, 45 bases, in frame from base 1. Per the germline V gene, KGHSH is the CDR1 and LQKENI is the CDR2. Here V drops 2 bases and J drops 2 bases, and the junction holds 5 bases not matched to any gene. The chain is encoded by TRBV18 joined to TRBJ2-7; 8 junctional bases match TRBD1. The source is a young woman in good health. Sequences were obtained from naive CD4+ T cells sorted from blood. According to the study, the label for this sample's cell subset or site signals: CD45RA+ positively selected. The bases are TGTGCCAGCTCACCAGACAGGGGCGTACCCTACGAGCAGTACTTC. It encodes CASSPDRGVPYEQYF.